This is a list of T cell receptor beta chains from one sample in a study of spatial heterogeneity in lung cancer. TCRdb used MiXCR to reprocess the 5' RACE reads, holding one entry per CDR3 protein. Here the sample spans 82,000 or so distinct CDR3 sequences, over 9.5% being singletons. The sequencing used PBMCs, collected at surgery. The receptors were sampled from a male donor with early-stage non-small cell lung cancer. The CDR3 runs from the conserved cysteine through the conserved F or W. A D gene is named only where the DNA matches it firmly. The listing skips clone size in some rows; elsewhere it reads once, few, many or a size class.

v_gene	j_gene	d_gene	abundance	CDR3nt	CDR3aa
TRBV29-1	TRBJ2-1	.	.	TGCAGCGTTGAAGAAGAGGACTACCGCTGTGATGAGCAGTTCTTC	CSVEEEDYRCDEQFF
TRBV24-1	TRBJ2-7	.	.	TGTGCCACTGCCACGTACGAGCAGTACTTC	CATATYEQYF
TRBV4-1	TRBJ2-1	.	many	TGCGCCAGCAGCCAAGATGAGGGGGGGTGGAATGAGCAGTTCTTC	CASSQDEGGWNEQFF
TRBV5-6	TRBJ2-7	.	few	TGTGCCAGCAGCTCGCGACTTACCCCGGACGAGCAGTACTTC	CASSSRLTPDEQYF
TRBV5-1	TRBJ1-1	.	.	TGCGCCAGCAGCTTGGACAGAAAGAACACTGAAGCTTTCTTT	CASSLDRKNTEAFF
TRBV25-1	TRBJ2-1	.	few	TGTGCCAGCAGTGAATATGGACTGGGGGTTCACAATGAGCAGTTCTTC	CASSEYGLGVHNEQFF
TRBV5-4	TRBJ2-3	.	.	TGTGCCAGCAGCTTGGGCCCTACGCAGTATTTT	CASSLGPTQYF
TRBV24-1	TRBJ2-2	TRBD1	.	TGTGCCACCAGTGATCGCCCCCGGGACAGGCTATTCACCGGGGAGCTGTTTTTT	CATSDRPRDRLFTGELFF
TRBV29-1	TRBJ2-3	.	many	TGCAGCGTCCCCGGTCGGGGCGGATCAGATACGCAGTATTTT	CSVPGRGGSDTQYF
TRBV11-2	TRBJ1-2	.	many	TGTGCCAGCAGCTTAGAAGGGGGTACCTATGGCTACACCTTC	CASSLEGGTYGYTF
TRBV3-1	TRBJ2-7	.	.	TGTGCCAGCAGCCAAGGTTACTACGAGCAGTACTTC	CASSQGYYEQYF
TRBV5-1	TRBJ2-1	TRBD2	few	TGCGCCAGCAGCTTGGCGGTAGCGGGAATAGATGAGCAGTTCTTC	CASSLAVAGIDEQFF
TRBV19	TRBJ1-2	.	many	TGTGCCAGTAGTATTGGAGGACAAGACTATGGCTACACCTTC	CASSIGGQDYGYTF
TRBV29-1	TRBJ2-3	.	.	TGCAGCGTTTACAACCGTAGCACAGATACGCAGTATTTT	CSVYNRSTDTQYF
TRBV3-1	TRBJ2-7	TRBD2	.	TGTGCCAGCAGCCAAGTTACTGGACTAGCGGGGGCCACGGGCGAGCAGTACTTC	CASSQVTGLAGATGEQYF
TRBV10-3	TRBJ1-1	.	many	TGTGCCATCAGTGCCGGCAGGGGCATGAACACTGAAGCTTTCTTT	CAISAGRGMNTEAFF
TRBV28	TRBJ2-7	.	.	TGTGCCAGCAGTTTAGTAGGGGGGCTGAACGAGCAGTACTTC	CASSLVGGLNEQYF
TRBV5-1	TRBJ2-2	.	.	TGCGCCAGCAGCCCGAGTCGGACACCGGGGACCGGGGAGCTGTTTTTT	CASSPSRTPGTGELFF
TRBV5-4	TRBJ2-2	.	.	TGTGCCAGCAGCCGCGGGGGACAGACGAACACCGGGGAGCTGTTTTTT	CASSRGGQTNTGELFF
TRBV7-3	TRBJ1-6	TRBD1	.	TGTGCCAGCAGCTTGACAGGGGAGGATTCACCCCTCCACTTT	CASSLTGEDSPLHF
TRBV29-1	TRBJ2-1	.	few	TGCAGCGTTGACTGGCGGAGCAATGAGCAGTTCTTC	CSVDWRSNEQFF
TRBV19	TRBJ1-2	TRBD1	many	TGTGCCAGTAGTACCGCTCCTATACACAGGGGGTCGGTCTATGGCTACACCTTC	CASSTAPIHRGSVYGYTF
TRBV7-3	TRBJ2-3	TRBD2	few	TGTGCCAGCAGCTTTAGCGGGGGAGAAGATACGCAGTATTTT	CASSFSGGEDTQYF
TRBV7-8	TRBJ2-1	.	.	TGTGCCAGCAGCTTGCGCTCCGGGACTTCAAACAATGAGCAGTTCTTC	CASSLRSGTSNNEQFF
TRBV14	TRBJ2-2	.	.	TGTGCCAGCAGTCTCATCCATACCGGGGAGCTGTTTTTT	CASSLIHTGELFF
TRBV4-2	TRBJ2-2	.	.	TGTGCCAGCAGCCAAGATGCGGCGACCGGGGAGCTGTTTTTT	CASSQDAATGELFF
TRBV5-1	TRBJ1-5	.	few	TGCGCCAGCAGCTTGGAGGCGGGGATGAAGCCCCAGCATTTT	CASSLEAGMKPQHF
TRBV18	TRBJ1-2	.	few	TGTGCCAGCTCACCATCCGGGACGGTGGTAGTTGGCTACACCTTC	CASSPSGTVVVGYTF
TRBV20-1	TRBJ1-1	.	.	TGCAGTGCCGCAGGGAACACTGAAGCTTTCTTT	CSAAGNTEAFF
TRBV20-1	TRBJ1-6	TRBD1	.	TGCAGTGCTAGATCGGAGACAGGGTTCAATTCACCCCTCCACTTT	CSARSETGFNSPLHF
TRBV11-1	TRBJ2-1	.	.	TGTGCCAGCAGCTTAGGGGGGGTCCGTGAGCAGTTCTTC	CASSLGGVREQFF
TRBV19	TRBJ2-1	TRBD2	.	TGTGCCAGTAGTATAGTTAGCGGGAGTAAAATCTTC	CASSIVSGSKIF
TRBV6-1	TRBJ2-2	.	few	TGTGCCAGCAGTGAGGATACGGGGACCGGGGAGCTGTTTTTT	CASSEDTGTGELFF
TRBV11-2	TRBJ2-3	TRBD2	.	TGTGCCAGCAGAAATCCGGGACTAGGCCTCACAGATACGCAGTATTTT	CASRNPGLGLTDTQYF
TRBV19	TRBJ1-1	.	few	TGTGCCAGTACGGACTTAAGAGGGACTGAAGCTTTCTTT	CASTDLRGTEAFF
TRBV29-1	TRBJ2-2	.	few	TGCAGCGTTGAAGTCTCCCGGAACACCGGGGAGCTGTTTTTT	CSVEVSRNTGELFF
TRBV20-1	TRBJ2-1	.	few	TGCAGTGCTCGACAGAGTTCGGATGAGCAGTTCTTC	CSARQSSDEQFF
TRBV11-2	TRBJ1-4	TRBD1	.	TGTGCCAGCAGCGTATTCCGAAAGCCGGACAGGGGAGGGGAAAAACTGTTTTTT	CASSVFRKPDRGGEKLFF
TRBV20-1	TRBJ2-3	TRBD2	.	TGCAGTGCTAGCTTTTTAGCGGGGGGAACAGATACGCAGTATTTT	CSASFLAGGTDTQYF
TRBV29-1	TRBJ2-1	.	few	TGCAGCGTTGAACCTGGCATGTTCTTC	CSVEPGMFF
TRBV6-1	TRBJ1-1	.	few	TGTGCCAGCAGTGAAGTAGGAGGGGACGAAGCTTTCTTT	CASSEVGGDEAFF
TRBV12-3/TRBV12-4	TRBJ1-1	.	.	TGTGCCAGCAGTCTACTAAGGGGGTCGAACACTGAAGCTTTCTTT	CASSLLRGSNTEAFF
TRBV29-1	TRBJ2-4	TRBD1	few	TGCAGCGTTTTACAGGGGGCGGACATTCAGTACTTC	CSVLQGADIQYF
TRBV10-3	TRBJ1-1	TRBD1	few	TGTGCCATCAGTATTAGACCCTTGACAGGGGCGAACACTGAAGCTTTCTTT	CAISIRPLTGANTEAFF
TRBV18	TRBJ1-3	TRBD1	many	TGTGCCAGCTCACTTCGGACAGGGACGGGAAACACCATATATTTT	CASSLRTGTGNTIYF
TRBV7-9	TRBJ2-1	.	few	TGTGCCAGCAGCTTAGTAGGTCCTTACAATGAGCAGTTCTTC	CASSLVGPYNEQFF
TRBV29-1	TRBJ2-6	.	.	TGCAGCGTTGAAAGGGCAGGTTTCGCTGGGGCCAACGTCCTGACTTTC	CSVERAGFAGANVLTF
TRBV11-2	TRBJ2-5	.	.	TGTGCCAGCAGCTTAGACGGGGTAGCGAAGACCCAGTACTTC	CASSLDGVAKTQYF
TRBV7-6	TRBJ2-7	.	.	TGTGCCAGCAGCCCGTCCCGGATTTCCTACGAGCAGTACTTC	CASSPSRISYEQYF
TRBV20-1	TRBJ1-2	TRBD1	few	TGCAGTGCTACCGAAACAACAGGGGTGGGCTATGGCTACACCTTC	CSATETTGVGYGYTF
TRBV7-4	TRBJ2-1	TRBD1	.	TGTGCCAGCAGCTTAAGAGGGGGCGAGGATGAGCAGTTCTTC	CASSLRGGEDEQFF
TRBV5-1	TRBJ2-7	TRBD2	few	TGCGCCAGCAGCTTGCGGACTAGCGGGAGTTCCGGCTACGAGCAGTACTTC	CASSLRTSGSSGYEQYF
TRBV12-3/TRBV12-4	TRBJ2-2	TRBD2	.	TGTGCCAGCACCACGGGGGGTTCAAACACCGGGGAGCTGTTTTTT	CASTTGGSNTGELFF
TRBV29-1	TRBJ1-1	.	.	TGCAGCGGAAAAAACAGGGCCGAGAACACTGAAGCTTTCTTT	CSGKNRAENTEAFF
TRBV6-1	TRBJ2-5	.	few	TGTGCCAGCAGTGGGCAAGGGCAAGAGACCCAGTACTTC	CASSGQGQETQYF
TRBV5-1	TRBJ2-7	.	few	TGCGCCAGCAGCTTGGGCCAGGCGGACGAGCAGTACTTC	CASSLGQADEQYF